This T cell receptor beta chain was profiled in a study of CD8+ T cells in alopecia areata. Whole-study context: Those treated were given oral tofacitinib at 5 to 10 mg twice daily. Study-level findings and limits: Clonality in lesional scalp, especially alopecia totalis/universalis, exceeded that of normal scalp.

In the case of this clone: Antigen: not known.

The sequencing template was cDNA reverse transcribed from extracted RNA. Only in-frame clones appear in the TCRdb table, and some are missing; sequencing was by immunoSEQ multiplex PCR. The sample has 150,000 or so clones, 45% to 60% seen once. Collected material from alopecia areata patients comprised lesional scalp punch biopsies and peripheral blood. T lymphocytes (CD4+ and CD8+) were sorted from PBMCs. Losses at the gene ends were 4 bases for V and 3 bases for J; bases not matched to a gene: 2. The germline V gene has CDR1 LNHDA and CDR2 SQIVND (reference sequence). The CDR3 loop spans 13 amino acids.

The sequenced material came from CD4+ T cells sorted from blood. The chain links TRBV19 to TRBJ1-1, with 7 bases matching TRBD1. The clonotype was recovered from a human donor with alopecia areata. The CDR3 DNA reads as TGTGCCAGTAGTACAGACAGGGACACTGAAGCTTTCTTT. It translates to CASSTDRDTEAFF.